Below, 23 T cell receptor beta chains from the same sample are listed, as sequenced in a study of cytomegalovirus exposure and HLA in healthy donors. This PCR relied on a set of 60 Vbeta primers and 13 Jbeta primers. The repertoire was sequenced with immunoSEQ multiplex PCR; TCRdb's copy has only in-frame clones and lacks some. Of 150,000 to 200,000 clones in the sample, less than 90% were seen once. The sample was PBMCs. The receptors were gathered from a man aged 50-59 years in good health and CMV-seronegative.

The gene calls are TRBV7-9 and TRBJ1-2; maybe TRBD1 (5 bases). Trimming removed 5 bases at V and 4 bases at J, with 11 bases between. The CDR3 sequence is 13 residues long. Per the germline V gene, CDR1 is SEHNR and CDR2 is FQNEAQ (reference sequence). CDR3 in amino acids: CASSQGLAYGYTF. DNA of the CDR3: TGTGCCAGCAGCCAGGGACTGGCCTATGGCTACACCTTC.

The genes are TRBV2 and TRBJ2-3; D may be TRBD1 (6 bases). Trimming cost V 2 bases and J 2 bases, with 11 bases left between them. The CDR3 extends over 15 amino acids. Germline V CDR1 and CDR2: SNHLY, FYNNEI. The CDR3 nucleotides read TGTGCCAGCAGTGAAACGACAGGCCACACAGATACGCAGTATTTT. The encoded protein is CASSETTGHTDTQYF. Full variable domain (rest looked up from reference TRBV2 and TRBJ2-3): EPEVTQTPSHQVTQMGQEVILRCVPISNHLYFYWYRQILGQKVEFLVSFYNNEISEKSEIFDDQFSVERPDGSNFTLKIRSTKLEDSAMYFCASSETTGHTDTQYFGPGTRLTVL.

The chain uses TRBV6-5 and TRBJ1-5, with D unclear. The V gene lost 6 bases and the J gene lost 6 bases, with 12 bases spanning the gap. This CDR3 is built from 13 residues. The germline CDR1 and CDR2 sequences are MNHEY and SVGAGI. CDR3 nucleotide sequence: TGTGCCAGCAGCCAAGATGGGAGTCAGCCCCAGCATTTT. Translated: CASSQDGSQPQHF.

This chain's CDR3 is CASSALAGAPGEQYF. The CDR3 bases are TGTGCCAGCAGCGCCCTGGCGGGGGCCCCGGGGGAGCAGTACTTC. The chain has TRBV7-2 and TRBJ2-7; D is perhaps TRBD2 (7 bases). The CDR3 length is 15 residues. CDR1 is SGHTA, CDR2 FQGNSA, per germline. Trimming took 5 bases from V and 7 from J, leaving 21 bases between them.

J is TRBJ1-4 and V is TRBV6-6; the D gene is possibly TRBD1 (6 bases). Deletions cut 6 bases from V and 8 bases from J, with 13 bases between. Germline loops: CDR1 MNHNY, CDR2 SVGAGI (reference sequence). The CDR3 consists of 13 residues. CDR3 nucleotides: TGTGCCAGCAGAAAAAGGGGGTACGAAAAACTGTTTTTT. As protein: CASRKRGYEKLFF.

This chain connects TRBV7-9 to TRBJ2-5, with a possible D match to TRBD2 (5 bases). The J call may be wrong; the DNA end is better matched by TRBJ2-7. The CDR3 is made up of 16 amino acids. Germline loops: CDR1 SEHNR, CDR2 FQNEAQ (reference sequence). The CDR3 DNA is TGTGCCAGCAGCAAGGTCGGGGTAGGTGGCTCCTACGAGCAGTACTTC. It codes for CASSKVGVGGSYEQYF.

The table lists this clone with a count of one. Here the CDR3 reads CASRAGGPRETQYF. The CDR3 DNA reads as TGTGCCAGCAGAGCGGGGGGGCCTCGGGAGACCCAGTACTTC. The rearrangement links TRBV6-1 to TRBJ2-5; 10 nucleotides line up with TRBD2. This CDR3 comprises 14 residues. The ends lost 6 bases at V and 5 bases at J; junction bases unmatched: 6. Per the germline V gene, CDR1 is MNHNS and CDR2 is SASEGT.

CDR3 DNA sequence: TGTGCCAGCAGACCAGCCCCCTCTAGCGCCTACAATGAGCAGTTCTTC. Encoded protein: CASRPAPSSAYNEQFF. This chain links TRBV7-2 with TRBJ2-1; a possible D gene is TRBD2 (6 bases). The CDR3 spans 16 residues. The germline V and J ends were trimmed by 6 bases and 2 bases, with 17 bases remaining between them. Germline CDR1 reads SGHTA; CDR2 reads FQGNSA.

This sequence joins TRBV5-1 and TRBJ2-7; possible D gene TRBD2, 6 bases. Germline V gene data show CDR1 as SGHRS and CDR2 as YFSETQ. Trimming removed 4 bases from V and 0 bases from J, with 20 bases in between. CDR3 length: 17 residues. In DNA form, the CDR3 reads TGCGCCAGCAGCGATGTGGGGGGAGGTTTGTTCTCCTACGAGCAGTACTTC. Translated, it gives CASSDVGGGLFSYEQYF.

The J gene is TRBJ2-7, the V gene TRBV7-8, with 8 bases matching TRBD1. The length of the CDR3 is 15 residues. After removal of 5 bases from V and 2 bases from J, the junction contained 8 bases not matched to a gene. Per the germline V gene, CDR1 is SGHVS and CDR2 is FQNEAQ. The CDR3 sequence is CASSPRTGLTYEQYF. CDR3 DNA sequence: TGTGCCAGCAGCCCCAGGACAGGGCTAACCTACGAGCAGTACTTC.

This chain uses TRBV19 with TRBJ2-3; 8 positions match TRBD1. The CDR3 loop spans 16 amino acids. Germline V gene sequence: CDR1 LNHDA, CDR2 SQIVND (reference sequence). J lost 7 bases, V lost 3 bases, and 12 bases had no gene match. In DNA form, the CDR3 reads TGTGCCAGTAGTATGAGAGAAGGACAGGGCGGACATACGCAGTATTTT. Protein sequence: CASSMREGQGGHTQYF.

The CDR3 loop reads CASSSRDNSNQPQHF. DNA of the CDR3: TGTGCCAGCAGCTCCCGGGACAATAGCAATCAGCCCCAGCATTTT. The rearrangement joins TRBV5-8 to TRBJ1-5, with D tentatively TRBD1 (6 bases). CDR1 is SGHTS and CDR2 is YDEGEE in the germline V gene. V lost 3 bases and J 0 bases, leaving 10 bases between the germline ends. This CDR3 is built from 15 residues. The variable domain in full, with the rest retrieved from reference TRBV5-8 and TRBJ1-5, is EAGVTQSPTHLIKTRGQQATLRCSPISGHTSVYWYQQALGLGLQFLLWYDEGEERNRGNFPPRFSGRQFPNYSSELNVNALELEDSALYLCASSSRDNSNQPQHFGDGTRLSIL.

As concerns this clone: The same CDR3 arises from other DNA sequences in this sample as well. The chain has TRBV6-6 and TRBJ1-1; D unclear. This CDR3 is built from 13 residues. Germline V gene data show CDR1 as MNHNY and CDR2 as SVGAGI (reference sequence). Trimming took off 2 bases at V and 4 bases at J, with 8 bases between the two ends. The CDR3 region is CASSYATPTEAFF. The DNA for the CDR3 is TGTGCCAGCAGTTACGCGACACCCACTGAAGCTTTCTTT.

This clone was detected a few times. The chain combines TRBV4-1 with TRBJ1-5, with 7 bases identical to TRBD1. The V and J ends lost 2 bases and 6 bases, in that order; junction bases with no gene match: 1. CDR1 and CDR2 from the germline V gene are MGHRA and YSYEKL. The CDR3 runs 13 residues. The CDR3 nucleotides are TGCGCCAGCAGCCAAACAGGGGTTCAGCCCCAGCATTTT. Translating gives CASSQTGVQPQHF.

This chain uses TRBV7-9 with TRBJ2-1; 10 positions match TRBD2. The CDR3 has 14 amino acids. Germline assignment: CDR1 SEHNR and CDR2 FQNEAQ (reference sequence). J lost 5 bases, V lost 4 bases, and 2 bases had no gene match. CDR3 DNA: TGTGCCAGCAGCTCAGCGGGGGGGAACAATGAGCAGTTCTTC. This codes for CASSSAGGNNEQFF.

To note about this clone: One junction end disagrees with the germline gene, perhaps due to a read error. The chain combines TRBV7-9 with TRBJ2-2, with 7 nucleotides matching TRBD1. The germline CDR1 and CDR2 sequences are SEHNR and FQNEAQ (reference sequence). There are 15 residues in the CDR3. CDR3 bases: TGTTCCAGCAGCTTGGGGACAGTAAACACCGGGGAGCTGTTTTTT. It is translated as CSSSLGTVNTGELFF.

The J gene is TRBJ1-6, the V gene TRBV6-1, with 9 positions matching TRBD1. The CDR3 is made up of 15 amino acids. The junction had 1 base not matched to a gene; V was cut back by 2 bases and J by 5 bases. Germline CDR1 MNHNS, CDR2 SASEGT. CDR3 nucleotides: TGTGCCAGCAGTGAACGGACAGGGGATAATTCACCCCTCCACTTT. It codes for CASSERTGDNSPLHF.

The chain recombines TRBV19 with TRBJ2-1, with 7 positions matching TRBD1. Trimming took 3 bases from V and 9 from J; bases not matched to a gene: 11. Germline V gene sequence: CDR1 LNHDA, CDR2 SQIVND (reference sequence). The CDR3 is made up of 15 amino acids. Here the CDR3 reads CASSMDRPPPGEQFF. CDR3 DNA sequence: TGTGCCAGTAGTATGGACAGGCCTCCCCCCGGTGAGCAGTTCTTC.

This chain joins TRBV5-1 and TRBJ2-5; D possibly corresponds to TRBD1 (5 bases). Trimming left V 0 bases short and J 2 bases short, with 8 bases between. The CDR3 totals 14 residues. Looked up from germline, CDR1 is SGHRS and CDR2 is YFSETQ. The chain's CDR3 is CASSLADRQETQYF. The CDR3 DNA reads TGCGCCAGCAGCTTGGCCGACAGACAAGAGACCCAGTACTTC.

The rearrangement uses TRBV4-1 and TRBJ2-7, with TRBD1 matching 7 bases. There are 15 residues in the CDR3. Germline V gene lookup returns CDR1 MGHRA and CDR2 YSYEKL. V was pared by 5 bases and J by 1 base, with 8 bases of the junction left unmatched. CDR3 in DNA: TGCGCCAGCAGCTACGAGCCGGGACAGTCCTACGAGCAGTACTTC. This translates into CASSYEPGQSYEQYF.

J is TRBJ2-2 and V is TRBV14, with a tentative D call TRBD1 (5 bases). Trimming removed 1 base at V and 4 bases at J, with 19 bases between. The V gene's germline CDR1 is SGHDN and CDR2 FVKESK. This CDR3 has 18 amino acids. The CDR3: CASSQAQGAWPGTGELFF. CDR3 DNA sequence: TGTGCCAGCAGCCAAGCTCAAGGGGCTTGGCCGGGCACCGGGGAGCTGTTTTTT.

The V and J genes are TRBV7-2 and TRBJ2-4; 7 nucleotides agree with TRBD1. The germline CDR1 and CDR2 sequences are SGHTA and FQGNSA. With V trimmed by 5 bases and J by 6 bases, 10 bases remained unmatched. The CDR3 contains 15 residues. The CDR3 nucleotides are TGTGCCAGCAGCACGGGACAGACAGGCGGAAACATTCAGTACTTC. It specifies CASSTGQTGGNIQYF.

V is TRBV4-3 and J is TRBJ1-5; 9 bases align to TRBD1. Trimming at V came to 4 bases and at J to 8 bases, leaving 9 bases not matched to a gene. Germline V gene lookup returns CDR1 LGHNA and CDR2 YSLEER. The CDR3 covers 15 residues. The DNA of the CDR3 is TGCGCCAGCAGCCCACCGGGGACAGGGAGAGAGCCCCAGCATTTT. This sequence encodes CASSPPGTGREPQHF.